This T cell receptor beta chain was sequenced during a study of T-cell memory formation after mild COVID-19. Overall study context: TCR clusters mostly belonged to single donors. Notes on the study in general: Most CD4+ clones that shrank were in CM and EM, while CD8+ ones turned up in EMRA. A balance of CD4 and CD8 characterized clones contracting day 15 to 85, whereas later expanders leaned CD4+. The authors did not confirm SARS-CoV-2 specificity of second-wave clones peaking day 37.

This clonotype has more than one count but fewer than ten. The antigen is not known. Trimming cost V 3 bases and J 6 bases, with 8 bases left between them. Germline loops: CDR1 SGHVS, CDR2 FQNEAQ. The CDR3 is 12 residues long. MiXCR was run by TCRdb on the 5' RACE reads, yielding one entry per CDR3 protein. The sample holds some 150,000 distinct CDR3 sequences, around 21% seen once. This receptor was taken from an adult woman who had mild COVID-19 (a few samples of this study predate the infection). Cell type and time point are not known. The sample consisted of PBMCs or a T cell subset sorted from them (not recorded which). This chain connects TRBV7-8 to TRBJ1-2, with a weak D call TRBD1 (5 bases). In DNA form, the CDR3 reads TGTGCCAGCAGCTTCCAGGGTCATGGCTACACCTTC. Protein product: CASSFQGHGYTF.